The rows below give T cell receptor beta chains drawn from one sample of a study of blood T cells in healthy people across ages. MiXCR, applied by TCRdb to the 5' RACE reads, yields one record per CDR3 protein. The data contain 1.5 million to 1.9 million distinct CDR3 sequences, 35% to 45% of them singletons. The sequencing input was blood. The origin of the receptors is a woman under 30 in good health. The CDR3 runs from the conserved cysteine through the conserved F or W. D genes are given only for firm matches. Size is stated for part of the rows, as once, few or many counts, or as a class when the clone is expanded.

TRBD2,TRBJ2-7,TRBV9,-,CASSTRGGTSNNEQYF,TGTGCCAGCAGCACTCGTGGGGGGACTAGCAACAATGAGCAGTACTTC
-,TRBJ1-4,TRBV10-3,-,CAISESTPGNLGEKLFF,TGTGCCATCAGTGAGTCGACTCCTGGCAACCTGGGGGAAAAACTGTTTTTT
TRBD2,TRBJ2-1,TRBV9,once,CASSPASGASYNEQFF,TGTGCCAGCAGTCCGGCGAGCGGGGCATCCTACAATGAGCAGTTCTTC
TRBD1,TRBJ2-7,TRBV11-2,-,CASTGDRDHEQYF,TGTGCCAGCACCGGAGACAGGGACCACGAGCAGTACTTC
-,TRBJ1-1,TRBV29-1,few,CSVEAGSGIEAFF,TGCAGCGTTGAAGCGGGGTCGGGAATCGAAGCTTTCTTT
TRBD1,TRBJ1-2,TRBV20-1,-,CSATGQGRYGYTF,TGCAGTGCCACCGGACAGGGGCGCTATGGCTACACCTTC
-,TRBJ2-7,TRBV27,few,CASSYAGRNEQYF,TGTGCCAGCAGTTACGCAGGGCGGAACGAGCAGTACTTC
-,TRBJ2-7,TRBV28,-,CASSPQLTGGFRVYEQYF,TGTGCCAGCAGCCCGCAATTGACGGGCGGATTTCGAGTCTACGAGCAGTACTTC
TRBD2,TRBJ2-5,TRBV7-9,-,CASSVSGNNKETQYF,TGTGCCAGCAGCGTCAGCGGGAATAACAAAGAGACCCAGTACTTC
TRBD1,TRBJ1-2,TRBV28,few,CASSSPQGGFSRDTF,TGTGCCAGCAGTTCCCCACAGGGGGGCTTTAGTAGGGACACCTTC
TRBD1,TRBJ2-5,TRBV27,-,CASSAGTGVQETQYF,TGTGCCAGCAGCGCCGGGACAGGGGTCCAAGAGACCCAGTACTTC
-,TRBJ2-5,TRBV10-3,once,CAIRNRADVKETQYF,TGTGCCATCAGAAACCGGGCGGACGTAAAAGAGACCCAGTACTTC
-,TRBJ2-4,TRBV5-1,-,CASSWAPENIQYF,TGCGCCAGCAGCTGGGCCCCGGAAAACATTCAGTACTTC
TRBD2,TRBJ2-1,TRBV10-3,-,CAISERDVRNEQFF,TGTGCCATCAGCGAGCGGGACGTGCGAAATGAGCAGTTCTTC
TRBD1,TRBJ2-1,TRBV20-1,-,CSARGTDNYNEQFF,TGCAGTGCTAGGGGGACAGACAATTACAATGAGCAGTTCTTC
-,TRBJ2-4,TRBV4-3,few,CASSQGSDKSKNIQYF,TGCGCCAGCAGCCAAGGTTCAGATAAGTCCAAAAACATTCAGTACTTC
TRBD2,TRBJ2-7,TRBV7-2,-,CASSSTSGIIYEQYF,TGTGCCAGCAGCTCAACTAGCGGGATAATCTACGAGCAGTACTTC
-,TRBJ1-1,TRBV30,-,CAWCRGTRNTEAFF,TGTGCCTGGTGCCGCGGGACAAGAAACACTGAAGCTTTCTTT
-,TRBJ2-5,TRBV7-2,-,CASSQYGDTQETQYF,TGTGCCAGCAGCCAGTACGGGGACACCCAAGAGACCCAGTACTTC
TRBD2,TRBJ2-3,TRBV6-2/TRBV6-3,few,CASSYGLAGVTDTQYF,TGTGCCAGCAGTTACGGGCTAGCGGGAGTCACAGATACGCAGTATTTT
TRBD1,TRBJ2-3,TRBV7-3,-,CASSLTGQGARTDTQYF,TGTGCCAGCAGCTTAACGGGACAGGGGGCCCGCACAGATACGCAGTATTTT
-,TRBJ2-1,TRBV20-1,-,CSATTPWVAANRYNEQFF,TGCAGTGCCACGACTCCCTGGGTTGCGGCTAATCGGTACAATGAGCAGTTCTTC
TRBD2,TRBJ2-7,TRBV15,-,CATSRDGVAGDEQYF,TGTGCCACCAGCAGAGATGGGGTAGCGGGAGACGAGCAGTACTTC
-,TRBJ1-1,TRBV25-1,-,CASSVSPGNTEAFF,TGTGCCAGCAGTGTCTCTCCGGGGAACACTGAAGCTTTCTTT